This T cell receptor beta chain emerged from a study of beta chain features in type 1 diabetes (dated by TCRdb to the late 2010s). Regarding the complete study: Patients and healthy donors did not differ in mean age, gender distribution, total cell number or subset yield. A total of 107,917,701 sorted cells were examined across all samples, and the number of cells per subset was strongly correlated with RNA yield. The study compared TCRB repertoires of sorted circulating CD4+ T cell subsets between recently diagnosed type 1 diabetes patients and matched healthy donors. Whereas all 30 or so donors provided naive and central memory subsets, regulatory and stem cell-like memory subsets were isolated from just 8 patients and roughly 8 healthy donors.

The entire amount of isolated RNA was reverse transcribed using the High Capacity cDNA Reverse Transcription Kit, so the sequenced TCRB transcripts were expressed ones. Deep immunoSEQ sequencing was applied to naive, central memory and regulatory T cell samples, giving an average of roughly 3.5 million total reads per sample. Sorted cells were lysed in RLT buffer, and RNA was extracted using DNase-treated RNeasy Micro or Mini kits according to cell number. To prevent cross-contamination, every cell subset was processed on its own, while patient and healthy donor samples were processed together. The immunoSEQ multiplex PCR was used to amplify TCRB sequences from cDNA, generating 87-bp fragments that spanned the CDR3 region. Sequencing of the amplicons was performed on the Illumina HiSeq platform. Processing in the source paper ran as follows. Synthetic template baselines were used to correct PCR bias computationally, reads within Hamming distance 2 were collapsed, and singletons that could not be merged were discarded. By aligning reads against IMGT, V, D and J genes, CDR3 length, and insertions or deletions at six rearrangement sites were assigned. Within each subset, clonotype counts were normalized to sorted cell number, after which true diversity and Gini coefficients were computed with the tcR R package. The overlap coefficient, calculated on TCRB nucleotide sequences, was used to measure repertoire sharing. As a proxy for the pre-selection repertoire, out-of-frame TCRB sequences from naive cells were analyzed. This immuneACCESS table, as held by TCRdb, lists in-frame sequences with V and J called but not all clones. Of the missing ones, under half trace to an unresolved V gene in checked studies; the others have no known cause. V, J and clone size are taken as reported in that table, and D and trimming were inferred from the DNA itself. This sample gives 310,000 or so clones in total; 15% of them show up just once. Around 0.015% of the sample comes from the top ten.

CDR1 and CDR2, looked up from the germline V gene, are SGHAT and FQNNGV. The CDR3 spans 17 residues, from the cysteine through the phenylalanine. This entry keeps only the CDR3 DNA: 51 bases, framed from base 1. V is pared back by 0 bases and J by 4 bases, with 17 bases lying between the germline termini. From each donor, a single peripheral blood sample of around 0.12 L on average was drawn into heparinised tubes. Using a panel that included CD45RO, CCR7, CD25, CD127, CD95 and CD27, naive, central memory, regulatory and stem cell-like memory CD4+ T cells were sorted on a BD FACSAria II. A purity above 98% was achieved for all sorted populations. PBMCs were isolated immediately by Lymphoprep density gradient centrifugation and stained directly without culture. To minimize batch effects, samples were stained and sorted in pairs, one healthy donor with one patient per experiment. This clone was seen more than once but under ten times. The antigen it binds to is not known. No base qualities exist here, and no much larger clone lies one base off it.

Study-wide findings and limitations: Shorter templates might be favored by PCR, yet because patient and control samples were amplified and corrected together, any such skew would affect both groups equally. Because the HLA sub-analyses included only small numbers of individuals, any influence of HLA type on TCRB rearrangement was left unresolved. Naive, central memory and regulatory TCRB repertoires appeared to be more alike among patients than among healthy donors. Type 1 diabetes patients showed a moderate but significant shortening of TCRB CDR3 length in all four CD4+ subsets. Sequencing cDNA rather than genomic DNA could over-represent highly expressing activated cells, although activation and CD3 levels did not differ between groups. Patients with type 1 diabetes made fewer insertions and deleted more nucleotides at VDJ recombination sites, implying thymic rearrangement abnormalities.

Sequencing was done on a sample of naive CD4+ T cells from blood. Interpreted using the paper, the cell subset or site label stands for: true naive CD4+ T cells. The receptor was isolated from a man aged 18-30 years with type 1 diabetes. Recombination connected TRBV11-2 to TRBJ2-3, with the D gene not clear enough to name. The CDR3 here reads CASSLDQRQFWADTQYF. Here is the DNA: TGTGCCAGCAGCTTAGATCAACGACAATTCTGGGCAGATACGCAGTATTTT.